These T cell receptor beta chains were read from a single sample in a study of beta chain features in type 1 diabetes. Assay used: immunoSEQ multiplex PCR; TCRdb lists only in-frame clones, some missing. Counted here are approximately 470,000 clones, about 32% occurring once; the ten biggest clones make up about 0.065%. The sample was naive CD4+ T cells from blood. The source of these receptors is a man aged 18 to 35 in good health. Each CDR3 is given with its conserved first and last residue. The order of the fields is D gene, V gene, J gene, clone size, CDR3 DNA, CDR3 protein. D genes are given only for firm matches. For some rows the clone size is stated as once, few or many, or as a class when expanded; others skip it.

TRBD1	TRBV7-2	TRBJ2-2	-	TGTGCCAGCAGCTTGGACAGGGGAGGCGGGGAGCTGTTTTTT	CASSLDRGGGELFF
-	TRBV4-1	TRBJ2-1	-	TGCGCCAGCAGCCAAGATCGGCTGTCAGGCAATGAGCAGTTCTTC	CASSQDRLSGNEQFF
-	TRBV7-9	TRBJ2-5	-	TGTGCCAGCAATGGACAGTTCCAAGAGACCCAGTACTTC	CASNGQFQETQYF
-	TRBV4-1	TRBJ1-5	-	TGCGCCAGCAGCCAAGATTGGGATCAGCCCCAGCATTTT	CASSQDWDQPQHF
-	TRBV7-9	TRBJ1-3	-	TGTGCCAGCAGCTTAGTGATATCTGGAAACACCATATATTTT	CASSLVISGNTIYF
-	TRBV7-9	TRBJ2-7	-	TGTGCCAGCAGCTTACAGGGGTACGAGCAGTACTTC	CASSLQGYEQYF
-	TRBV25-1	TRBJ2-1	-	TGTGCCAGCAGTGATTTCGGTGAGCAGTTCTTC	CASSDFGEQFF
-	TRBV30	TRBJ2-5	few	TGTGCCTGGAGTGAGAAGACCCAGTACTTC	CAWSEKTQYF
TRBD2	TRBV7-6	TRBJ2-1	few	TGTGCCAGCAGCTTATTCCTAGCGGGAGGGCCAATCGACAATGAGCAGTTCTTC	CASSLFLAGGPIDNEQFF
TRBD2	TRBV5-1	TRBJ2-7	-	TGCGCCAGCAGTTCTAGACTAGCGGGAGTACACGAGCAGTACTTC	CASSSRLAGVHEQYF
-	TRBV7-2	TRBJ2-3	few	TGTGCCAGCACCCCCCGCAGGGCTAGCACAGATACGCAGTATTTT	CASTPRRASTDTQYF
-	TRBV6-6	TRBJ2-5	-	TGTGCCAGCAGTTACTCCGGGGAGACCCAGTACTTC	CASSYSGETQYF
-	TRBV30	TRBJ2-1	few	TGTGCCTGGGGGCGGGGCGAGGGGCAGTTCTTC	CAWGRGEGQFF
-	TRBV29-1	TRBJ1-2	few	TGCAGCGCCGATACCTTTGACTACTATGGCTACACCTTC	CSADTFDYYGYTF
-	TRBV25-1	TRBJ1-4	-	TGTGCCAGCAGGACAGACCCTAATGAAAAACTGTTTTTT	CASRTDPNEKLFF
TRBD1	TRBV2	TRBJ1-1	-	TGTGCCACAACTCGACAGGGACGGGGCACTGAAGCTTTCTTT	CATTRQGRGTEAFF